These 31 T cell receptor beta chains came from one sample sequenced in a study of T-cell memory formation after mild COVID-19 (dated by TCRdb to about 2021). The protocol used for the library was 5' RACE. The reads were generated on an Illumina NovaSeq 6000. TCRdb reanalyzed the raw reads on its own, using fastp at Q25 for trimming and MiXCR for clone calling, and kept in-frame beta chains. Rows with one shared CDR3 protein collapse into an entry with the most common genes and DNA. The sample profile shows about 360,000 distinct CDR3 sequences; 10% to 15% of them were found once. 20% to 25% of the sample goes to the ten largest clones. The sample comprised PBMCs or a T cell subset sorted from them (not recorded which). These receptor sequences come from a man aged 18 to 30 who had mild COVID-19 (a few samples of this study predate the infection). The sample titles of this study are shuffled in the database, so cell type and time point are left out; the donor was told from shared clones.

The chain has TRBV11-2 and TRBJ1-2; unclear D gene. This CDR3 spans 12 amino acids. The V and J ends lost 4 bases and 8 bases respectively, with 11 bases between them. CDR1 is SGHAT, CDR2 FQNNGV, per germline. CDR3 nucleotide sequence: TGTGCCAGCAGCTCCGGAGCGGGCGGCTACACCTTC. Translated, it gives CASSSGAGGYTF.

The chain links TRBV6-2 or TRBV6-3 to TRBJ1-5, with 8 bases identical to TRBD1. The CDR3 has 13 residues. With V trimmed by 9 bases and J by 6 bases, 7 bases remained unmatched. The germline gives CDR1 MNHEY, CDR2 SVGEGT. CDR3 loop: CASRTGRGQPQHF. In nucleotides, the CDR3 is TGTGCCAGTCGGACAGGGAGAGGTCAGCCCCAGCATTTT.

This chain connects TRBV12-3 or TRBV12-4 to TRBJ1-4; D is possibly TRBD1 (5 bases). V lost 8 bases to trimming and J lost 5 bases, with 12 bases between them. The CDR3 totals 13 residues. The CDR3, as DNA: TGTGCCAGCTCCCGGCGGGGCAATGAAAAACTGTTTTTT. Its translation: CASSRRGNEKLFF.

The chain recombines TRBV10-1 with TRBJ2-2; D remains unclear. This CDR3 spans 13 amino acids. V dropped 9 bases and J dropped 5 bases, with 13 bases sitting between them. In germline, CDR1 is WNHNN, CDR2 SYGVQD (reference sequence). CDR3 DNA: TGCGCCAGTGAGATGCCCGGGACCGGGGAGCTGTTTTTT. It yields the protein CASEMPGTGELFF.

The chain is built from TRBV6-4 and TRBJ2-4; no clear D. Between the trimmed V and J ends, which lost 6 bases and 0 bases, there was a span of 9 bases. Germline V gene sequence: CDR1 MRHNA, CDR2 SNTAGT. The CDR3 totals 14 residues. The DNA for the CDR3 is TGTGCCAGCAGCACGACCCAAGCCAAAAACATTCAGTACTTC. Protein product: CASSTTQAKNIQYF.

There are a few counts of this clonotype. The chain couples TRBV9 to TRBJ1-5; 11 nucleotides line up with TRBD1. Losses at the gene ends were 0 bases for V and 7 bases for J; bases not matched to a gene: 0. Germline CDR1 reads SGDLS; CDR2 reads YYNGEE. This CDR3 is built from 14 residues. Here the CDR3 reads CASSVGDRGQPQHF. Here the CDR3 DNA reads TGTGCCAGCAGCGTAGGGGACAGGGGGCAGCCCCAGCATTTT.

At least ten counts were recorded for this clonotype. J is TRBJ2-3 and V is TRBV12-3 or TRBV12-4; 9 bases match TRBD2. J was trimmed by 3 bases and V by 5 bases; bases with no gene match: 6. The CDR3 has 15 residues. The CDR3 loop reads CASSPRLAVTDTQYF. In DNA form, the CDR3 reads TGTGCCAGCAGTCCCAGACTAGCGGTGACAGATACGCAGTATTTT.

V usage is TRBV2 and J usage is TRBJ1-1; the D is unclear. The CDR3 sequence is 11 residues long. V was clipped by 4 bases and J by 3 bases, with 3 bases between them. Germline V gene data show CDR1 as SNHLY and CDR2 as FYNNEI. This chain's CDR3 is CASSGHTEAFF. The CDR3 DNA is TGTGCCAGCAGTGGACACACTGAAGCTTTCTTT.

CDR3 residues: CASSYRGPSSYEQYF. The CDR3 coding sequence is TGTGCCAGCAGTTACCGGGGACCAAGCTCCTACGAGCAGTACTTC. The J gene is TRBJ2-7, the V gene TRBV6-5; D may be TRBD1 or TRBD2 (5 bases each). This CDR3 is 15 amino acids long. Germline loops: CDR1 MNHEY, CDR2 SVGAGI. Deletions cut 2 bases from V and 0 bases from J, with 11 bases between.

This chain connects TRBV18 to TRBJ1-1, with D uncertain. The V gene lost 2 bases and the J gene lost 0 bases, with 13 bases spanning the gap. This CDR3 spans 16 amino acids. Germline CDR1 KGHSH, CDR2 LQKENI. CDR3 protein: CASSPISGEMNTEAFF. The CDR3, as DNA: TGTGCCAGCTCACCAATTAGCGGGGAGATGAACACTGAAGCTTTCTTT.

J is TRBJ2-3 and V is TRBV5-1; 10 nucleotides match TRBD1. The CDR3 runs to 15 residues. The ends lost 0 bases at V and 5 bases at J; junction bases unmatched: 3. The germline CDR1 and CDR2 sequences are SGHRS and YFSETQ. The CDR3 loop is CASSLGQGARDTQYF. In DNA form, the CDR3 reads TGCGCCAGCAGCTTGGGACAGGGGGCGAGAGATACGCAGTATTTT.

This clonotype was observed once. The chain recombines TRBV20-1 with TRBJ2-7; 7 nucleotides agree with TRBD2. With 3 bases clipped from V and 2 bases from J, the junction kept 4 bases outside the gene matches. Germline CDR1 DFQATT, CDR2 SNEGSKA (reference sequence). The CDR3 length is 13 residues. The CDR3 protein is CSASPGTTYEQYF. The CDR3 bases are TGCAGTGCTAGCCCCGGGACTACCTACGAGCAGTACTTC.

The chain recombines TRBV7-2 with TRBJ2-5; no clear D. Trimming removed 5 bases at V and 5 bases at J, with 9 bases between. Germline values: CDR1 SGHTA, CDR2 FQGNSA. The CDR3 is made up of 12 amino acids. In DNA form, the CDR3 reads TGTGCCAGCAGCGGTAGGTGGGAGACCCAGTACTTC. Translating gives CASSGRWETQYF.

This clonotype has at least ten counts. CDR3 sequence: CASSQRGPSDEQFF. CDR3 nucleotides: TGCGCCAGCAGCCAGCGCGGGCCTTCGGATGAGCAGTTCTTC. The chain links TRBV5-1 to TRBJ2-1; D may be TRBD2 (5 bases). Germline V gene data show CDR1 as SGHRS and CDR2 as YFSETQ. Trimming took 4 bases from V and 8 from J, leaving 16 bases between them. This CDR3 is built from 14 residues.

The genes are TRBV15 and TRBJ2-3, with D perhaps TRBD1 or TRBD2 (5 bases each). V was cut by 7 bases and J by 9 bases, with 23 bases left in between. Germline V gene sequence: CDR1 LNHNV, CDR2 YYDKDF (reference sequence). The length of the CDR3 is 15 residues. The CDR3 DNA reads TGTGCCACCATCAGTGGCCCGGGACGGCGAGCAACGCAGTATTTT. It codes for CATISGPGRRATQYF.

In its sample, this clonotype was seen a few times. In DNA, the CDR3 is TGTGCCAGCAGCCAAGGATTTAAAGCGGGGGGACAAGAGACCCAGTACTTC. Protein sequence: CASSQGFKAGGQETQYF. The chain employs TRBV3-1 and TRBJ2-5, with TRBD2 matching 9 bases. V lost 1 base to trimming and J lost 2 bases; unmatched junction nucleotides: 8. CDR3 length: 17 amino acids. Looked up from germline, CDR1 is LGHDT and CDR2 is YNNKEL (reference sequence).

The DNA of the CDR3 is TGCGCCAGCAGCCAAGAACGGGGGGCCCGAACCGGGGAGCTGTTTTTT. Its protein is CASSQERGARTGELFF. The chain carries TRBV4-3 and TRBJ2-2, with D tentatively TRBD2 (7 bases). In germline, CDR1 is LGHNA, CDR2 YSLEER. V gave up 0 bases and J gave up 5 bases, with 13 bases separating them. CDR3 length equals 16 residues.

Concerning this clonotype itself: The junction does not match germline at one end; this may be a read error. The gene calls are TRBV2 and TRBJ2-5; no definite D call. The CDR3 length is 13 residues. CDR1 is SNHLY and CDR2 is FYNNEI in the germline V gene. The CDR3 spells CARSAPSQETQYF. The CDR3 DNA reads TGTGCCAGGAGTGCGCCGTCCCAAGAGACCCAGTACTTC.

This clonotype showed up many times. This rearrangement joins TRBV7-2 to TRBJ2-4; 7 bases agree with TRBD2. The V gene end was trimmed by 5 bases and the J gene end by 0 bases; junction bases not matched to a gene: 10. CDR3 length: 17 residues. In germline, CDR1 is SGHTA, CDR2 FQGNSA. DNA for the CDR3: TGTGCCAGCAGCCCCCGGGGGAGGGCCCTAGCCAAAAACATTCAGTACTTC. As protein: CASSPRGRALAKNIQYF.

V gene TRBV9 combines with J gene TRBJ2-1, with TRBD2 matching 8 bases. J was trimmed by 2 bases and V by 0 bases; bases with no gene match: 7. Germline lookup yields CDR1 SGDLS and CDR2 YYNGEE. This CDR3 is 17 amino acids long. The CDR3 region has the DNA TGTGCCAGCAGCGTAGCTCCGCGGGGGGCGACCTACAATGAGCAGTTCTTC. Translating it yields CASSVAPRGATYNEQFF.

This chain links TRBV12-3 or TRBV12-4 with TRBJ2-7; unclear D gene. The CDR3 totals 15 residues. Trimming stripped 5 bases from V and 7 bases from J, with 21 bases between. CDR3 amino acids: CASSPGPAFGLEQYF. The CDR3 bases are TGTGCCAGCAGTCCCGGACCCGCTTTTGGGTTAGAGCAGTACTTC.

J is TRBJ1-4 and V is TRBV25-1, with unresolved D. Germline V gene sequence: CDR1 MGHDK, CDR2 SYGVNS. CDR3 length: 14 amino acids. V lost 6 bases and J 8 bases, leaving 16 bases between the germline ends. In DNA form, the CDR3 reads TGTGCCAGCAGCGGCGGGTTGATGTACGAAAAACTGTTTTTT. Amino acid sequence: CASSGGLMYEKLFF.

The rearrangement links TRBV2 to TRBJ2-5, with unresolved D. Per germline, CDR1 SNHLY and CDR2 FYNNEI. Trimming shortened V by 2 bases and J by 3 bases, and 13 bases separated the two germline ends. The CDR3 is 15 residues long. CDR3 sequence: CASSELMGGEETQYF. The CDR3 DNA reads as TGTGCCAGCAGTGAACTTATGGGTGGTGAAGAGACCCAGTACTTC.

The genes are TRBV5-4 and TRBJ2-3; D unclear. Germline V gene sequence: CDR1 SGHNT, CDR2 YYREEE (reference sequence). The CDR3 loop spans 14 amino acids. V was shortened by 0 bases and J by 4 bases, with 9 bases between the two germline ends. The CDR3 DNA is TGTGCCAGCAGCTTGGCGCAGCGTGCAGATACGCAGTATTTT. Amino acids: CASSLAQRADTQYF. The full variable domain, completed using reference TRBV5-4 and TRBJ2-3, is ETGVTQSPTHLIKTRGQQVTLRCSSQSGHNTVSWYQQALGQGPQFIFQYYREEENGRGNFPPRFSGLQFPNYSSELNVNALELDDSALYLCASSLAQRADTQYFGPGTRLTVL.

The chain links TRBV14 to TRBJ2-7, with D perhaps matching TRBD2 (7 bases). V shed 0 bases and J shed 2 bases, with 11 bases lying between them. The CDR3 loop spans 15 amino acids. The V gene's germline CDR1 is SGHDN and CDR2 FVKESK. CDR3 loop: CASSQDRGAPYEQYF. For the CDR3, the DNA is TGTGCCAGCAGCCAAGATCGGGGGGCCCCCTACGAGCAGTACTTC.

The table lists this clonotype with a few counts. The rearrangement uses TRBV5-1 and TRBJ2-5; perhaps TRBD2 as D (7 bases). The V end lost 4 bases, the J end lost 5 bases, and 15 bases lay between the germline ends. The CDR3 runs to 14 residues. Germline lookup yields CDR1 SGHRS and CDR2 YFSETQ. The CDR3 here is CASSTGGPAETQYF. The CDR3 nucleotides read TGCGCCAGCAGCACCGGGGGGCCCGCCGAGACCCAGTACTTC. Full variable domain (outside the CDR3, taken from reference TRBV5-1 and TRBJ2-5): KAGVTQTPRYLIKTRGQQVTLSCSPISGHRSVSWYQQTPGQGLQFLFEYFSETQRNKGNFPGRFSGRQFSNSRSEMNVSTLELGDSALYLCASSTGGPAETQYFGPGTRLLVL.

CDR3 nucleotide sequence: TGCGCCAGCAGCCAGGAATACAGGGGGACTAGCGGGGGCCAAGAGACCCAGTACTTC. It specifies CASSQEYRGTSGGQETQYF. The chain is built from TRBV4-1 and TRBJ2-5; 14 nucleotides line up with TRBD2. CDR3 size: 19 residues. J was trimmed by 1 base and V by 3 bases; bases with no gene match: 10. Germline CDR1 is MGHRA and CDR2 is YSYEKL.

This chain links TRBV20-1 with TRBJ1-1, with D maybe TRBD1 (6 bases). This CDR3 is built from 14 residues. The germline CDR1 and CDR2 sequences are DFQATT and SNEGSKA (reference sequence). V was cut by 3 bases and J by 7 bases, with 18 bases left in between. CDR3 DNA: TGCAGTGCTAGCTTGGGACATCGAACGGATGAAGCTTTCTTT. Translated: CSASLGHRTDEAFF.

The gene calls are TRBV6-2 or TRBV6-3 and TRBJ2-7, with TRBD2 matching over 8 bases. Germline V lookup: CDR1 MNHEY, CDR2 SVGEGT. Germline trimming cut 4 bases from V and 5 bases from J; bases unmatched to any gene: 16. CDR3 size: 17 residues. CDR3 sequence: CASSSLGWRGVPHEQYF. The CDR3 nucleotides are TGTGCCAGCAGTTCATTAGGATGGCGGGGGGTTCCCCACGAGCAGTACTTC.

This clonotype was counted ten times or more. The CDR3 here is CSARITVQEKLFF. CDR3 nucleotides: TGCAGTGCTAGAATTACAGTCCAAGAAAAACTGTTTTTT. This chain uses TRBV20-1 with TRBJ1-4; no clear D. The CDR3 spans 13 residues. Germline assignment: CDR1 DFQATT and CDR2 SNEGSKA (reference sequence). Trimming shortened V by 2 bases and J by 8 bases, and 12 bases separated the two germline ends.

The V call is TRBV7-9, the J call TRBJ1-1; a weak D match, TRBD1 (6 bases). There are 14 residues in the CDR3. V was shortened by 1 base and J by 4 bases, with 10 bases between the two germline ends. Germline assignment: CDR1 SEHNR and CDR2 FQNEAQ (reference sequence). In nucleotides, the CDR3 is TGTGCCAGCAGCTTAGTCAGGGGTAGCACTGAAGCTTTCTTT. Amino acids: CASSLVRGSTEAFF. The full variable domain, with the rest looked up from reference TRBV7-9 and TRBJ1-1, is DTGVSQNPRHKITKRGQNVTFRCDPISEHNRLYWYRQTLGQGPEFLTYFQNEAQLEKSRLLSDRFSAERPKGSFSTLEIQRTEQGDSAMYLCASSLVRGSTEAFFGQGTRLTVV.